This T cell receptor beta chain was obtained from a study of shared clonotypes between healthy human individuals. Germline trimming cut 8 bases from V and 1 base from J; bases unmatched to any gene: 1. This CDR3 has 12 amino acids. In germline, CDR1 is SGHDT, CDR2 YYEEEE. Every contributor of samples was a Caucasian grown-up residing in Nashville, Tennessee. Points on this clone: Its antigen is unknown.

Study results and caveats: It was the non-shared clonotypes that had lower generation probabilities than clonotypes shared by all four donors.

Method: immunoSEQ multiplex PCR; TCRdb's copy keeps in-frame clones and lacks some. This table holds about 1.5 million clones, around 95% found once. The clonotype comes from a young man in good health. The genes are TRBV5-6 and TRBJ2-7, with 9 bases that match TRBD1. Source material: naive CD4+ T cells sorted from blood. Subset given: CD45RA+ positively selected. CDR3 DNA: TGTGCCAGTGGGACAGGGTCCTACGAGCAGTACTTC. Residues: CASGTGSYEQYF.